The subject of this entry is one T cell receptor beta chain. Most PBMC samples had around 0.5 ug input DNA in six replicates. Sequenced by immunoSEQ multiplex PCR; TCRdb stores in-frame clones only, minus some. The table includes under 8,000 clones, about 62% detected once. The sample originates from a study of neoadjuvant anti-PD-1 for oral cavity cancer. Time point reported: after neoadjuvant nivolumab, at surgical resection. Patients were newly diagnosed with stage II-IVA oral cavity squamous cell carcinoma without prior systemic or radiation treatment. The CDR3 totals 16 residues. CDR1 is LNHDA and CDR2 is SQIVND in the germline V gene (reference sequence). Trimming removed 5 bases from V and 1 base from J; junction bases left unmatched: 8.

The source is a person between 40 and 85 years old with oral cavity squamous cell carcinoma. The V and J genes are TRBV19 and TRBJ1-1; 9 bases fit TRBD1. Sequencing was performed on PBMCs, taken after nivolumab (anti-PD-1) treatment. The CDR3 sequence: CASSHGPGQGNTEAFF. CDR3 bases: TGTGCCAGTAGTCACGGACCGGGACAGGGGAACACTGAAGCTTTCTTT.